A selection of T cell receptor beta chains follows, all from one sample in a study of siplizumab effects on memory and regulatory T cells. Measured with immunoSEQ multiplex PCR; TCRdb has only the in-frame clones, and not every one. The table includes about 72,000 clones, 91% detected once. Sequencing was carried out using CD8+ T cells sorted from blood. Every receptor here comes from a human donor in good health. The CDR3 runs from the conserved cysteine through the conserved F or W.

cdr3_length j_call v_call cdr3_aa
15 TRBJ1-1 TRBV12-5 CASGLDLPGDTEAFF
18 TRBJ2-1 TRBV9 CASSVDGTWTGGYNEQFF
11 TRBJ1-1 TRBV29-1 CSVFLNTEAFF
15 TRBJ2-7 TRBV10-2 CASSVPSGTPGEQYF
14 TRBJ1-1 TRBV6-6 CASSPRTDFTEAFF
13 TRBJ1-1 TRBV6-6 CASSFAGATEAFF
15 TRBJ2-1 TRBV27 CASRTGQWSGNEQFF
14 TRBJ2-7 TRBV29-1 CSVEVPDFGVEQYF
13 TRBJ2-2 TRBV5-6 CASSLDRLGELFF
16 TRBJ2-1 TRBV30 CAWSLPGAPDYNEQFF
13 TRBJ2-7 TRBV6-6 CASSYSRDYEQYF
15 TRBJ1-2 TRBV7-2 CASSLLMGGGYGYTF
14 TRBJ2-7 TRBV7-9 CASSPDAGSYEQYF
15 TRBJ1-1 TRBV21-1 CASSKRYRMNTEAFF
15 TRBJ2-2 TRBV4-1 CASSQLAGDSGELFF
14 TRBJ2-7 TRBV14 CASSQGGTWYEQYF
14 TRBJ2-5 TRBV27 CASSLARGEETQYF
12 TRBJ2-1 TRBV19 CASSIYGNEQFF
10 TRBJ2-5 TRBV25-1 CASSWEAQYF
14 TRBJ1-2 TRBV5-6 CASSADRDLYGYTF
14 TRBJ2-1 TRBV4-2 CASSQGGAYNEQFF
14 TRBJ2-7 TRBV5-4 CASSLGQRPYEQYF
15 TRBJ2-6 TRBV19 CASQGVSEGANVLTF
14 TRBJ1-2 TRBV25-1 CASTAVGPNYGYTF
14 TRBJ2-1 TRBV7-3 CASSSGLGNNEQFF